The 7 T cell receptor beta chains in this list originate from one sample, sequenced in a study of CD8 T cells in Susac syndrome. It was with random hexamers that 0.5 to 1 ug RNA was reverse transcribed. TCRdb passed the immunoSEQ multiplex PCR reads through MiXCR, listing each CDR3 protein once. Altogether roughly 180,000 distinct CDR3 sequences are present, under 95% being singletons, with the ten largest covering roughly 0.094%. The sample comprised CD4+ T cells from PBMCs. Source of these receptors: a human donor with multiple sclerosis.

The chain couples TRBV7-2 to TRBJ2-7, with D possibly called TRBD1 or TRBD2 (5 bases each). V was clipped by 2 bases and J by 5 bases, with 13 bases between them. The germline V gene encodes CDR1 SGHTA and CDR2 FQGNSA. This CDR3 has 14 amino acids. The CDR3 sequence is CASSLLAGTHEQYF. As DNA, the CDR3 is TGTGCCAGCAGCTTATTGGCAGGGACCCACGAGCAGTACTTC.

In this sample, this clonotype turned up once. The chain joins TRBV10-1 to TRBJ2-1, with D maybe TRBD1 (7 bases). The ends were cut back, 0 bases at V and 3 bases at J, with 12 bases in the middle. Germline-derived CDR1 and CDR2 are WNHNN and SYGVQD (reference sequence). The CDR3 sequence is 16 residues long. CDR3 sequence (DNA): TGCGCCAGCAGTGAGTCCGCGGGACAGCTCTACAATGAGCAGTTCTTC. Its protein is CASSESAGQLYNEQFF.

CDR3 DNA sequence: TGTGCCAGCAGCAAGAGCTCCTACAATGAGCAGTTCTTC. Translated, it gives CASSKSSYNEQFF. The chain carries TRBV7-9 and TRBJ2-1; no clear D. Germline CDR1 SEHNR, CDR2 FQNEAQ (reference sequence). This CDR3 is built from 13 residues. Trimming took 5 bases from V and 0 from J, leaving 5 bases between them. Full variable domain (rest looked up from reference TRBV7-9 and TRBJ2-1): DTGVSQNPRHKITKRGQNVTFRCDPISEHNRLYWYRQTLGQGPEFLTYFQNEAQLEKSRLLSDRFSAERPKGSFSTLEIQRTEQGDSAMYLCASSKSSYNEQFFGPGTRLTVL.

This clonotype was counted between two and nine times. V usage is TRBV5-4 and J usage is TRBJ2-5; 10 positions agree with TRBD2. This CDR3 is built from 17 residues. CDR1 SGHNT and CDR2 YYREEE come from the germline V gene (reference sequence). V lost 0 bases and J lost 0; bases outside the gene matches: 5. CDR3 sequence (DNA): TGTGCCAGCAGCTTGGGGCTAGCGGGAGAGGACCAAGAGACCCAGTACTTC. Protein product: CASSLGLAGEDQETQYF.

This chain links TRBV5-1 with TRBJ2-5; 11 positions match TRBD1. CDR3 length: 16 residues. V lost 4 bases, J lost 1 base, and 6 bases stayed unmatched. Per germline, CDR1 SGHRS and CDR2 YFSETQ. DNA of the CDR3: TGCGCCAGCAGCGGCGGGACAGGGGGATCCCAAGAGACCCAGTACTTC. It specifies CASSGGTGGSQETQYF.

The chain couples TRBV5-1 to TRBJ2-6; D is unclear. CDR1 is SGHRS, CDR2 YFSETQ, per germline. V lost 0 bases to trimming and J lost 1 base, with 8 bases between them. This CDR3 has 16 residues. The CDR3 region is CASSLGLRSGANVLTF. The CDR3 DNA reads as TGCGCCAGCAGCTTGGGGCTACGATCTGGGGCCAACGTCCTGACTTTC.

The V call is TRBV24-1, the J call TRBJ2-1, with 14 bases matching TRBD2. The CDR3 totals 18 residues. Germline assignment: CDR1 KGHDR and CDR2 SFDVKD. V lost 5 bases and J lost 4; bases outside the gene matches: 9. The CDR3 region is CATSGLPGTSGGYNEQFF. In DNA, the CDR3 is TGTGCCACCAGTGGTCTCCCCGGGACTAGCGGGGGTTACAATGAGCAGTTCTTC.